The source of this T cell receptor (beta chain) is a study of graft-versus-host responses after intestinal transplantation. Study at large: Recipients had multivisceral, liver-intestinal, or isolated intestinal transplants. Study findings and constraints: Where graft-donor T cell macrochimerism was present, patients had high graft-versus-host to host-versus-graft clonal ratios in allografts. Recipient bone marrow held GvH clones, some seen earlier in ileum or blood.

Concerning this clone itself: Its antigen remains unidentified.

CDR1 is SGHTA, CDR2 FQGTGA, per germline. The CDR3 loop spans 14 amino acids. Deletions cut 2 bases from V and 6 bases from J, with 12 bases between. The protocol was immunoSEQ multiplex PCR, while the TCRdb copy is restricted to in-frame clones and leaves out a portion. The sample holds fewer than 120,000 clones, 90% to 95% seen once. Source: unstimulated CD8+ T cells sorted from spleen or lymph node cells, taken before intestinal transplant. The J gene is TRBJ2-3, the V gene TRBV7-3, with D uncertain. The source of this sequence is a human donor who received an intestinal transplant. CDR3 amino acids: CASSLGWDSDTQYF. CDR3 nucleotides: TGTGCCAGCAGCTTAGGGTGGGATAGCGATACGCAGTATTTT.